These 28 T cell receptor beta chains originate from one sample sequenced in a study of beta chain features in type 1 diabetes. Every bit of the isolated RNA underwent reverse transcription, so sequencing read expressed TCRB transcripts. TCRdb keeps only in-frame clones here, not all; method: immunoSEQ multiplex PCR. The sample has roughly 370,000 clones; around 13% are singletons. Sequenced sample: naive CD4+ T cells from blood. These receptors were obtained from a man aged 25 to 40 in good health.

The V and J genes are TRBV4-1 and TRBJ2-7; D might be TRBD1 (6 bases). Germline CDR1 is MGHRA and CDR2 is YSYEKL. This CDR3 is built from 13 residues. Trimming removed 4 bases from V and 1 base from J, with 8 bases in between. Written as DNA, the CDR3 is TGCGCCAGCAGCCCCGGACAGTCCTACGAGCAGTACTTC. Its protein product is CASSPGQSYEQYF.

This sequence joins TRBV6-5 and TRBJ2-1; 11 nucleotides agree with TRBD2. The CDR3 runs to 15 residues. CDR1 and CDR2 from the germline V gene are MNHEY and SVGAGI. V lost 6 bases to trimming and J lost 6 bases; unmatched junction nucleotides: 7. CDR3 DNA sequence: TGTGCCAGCAGCCGACCCGGGACTAGCGGCAATGAGCAGTTCTTC. Translated: CASSRPGTSGNEQFF.

Only a few counts were recorded for this clone. The chain links TRBV7-9 to TRBJ2-3; maybe TRBD2 (6 bases). CDR3 length: 14 residues. CDR1 and CDR2 (germline): SEHNR, FQNEAQ (reference sequence). Between the trimmed V and J ends, which lost 6 bases and 2 bases, there was a span of 12 bases. The CDR3 protein is CASRRDRYTDTQYF. DNA for the CDR3: TGTGCCAGCAGGCGGGACCGATACACAGATACGCAGTATTTT.

The chain employs TRBV6-6 and TRBJ2-1; weak D call: TRBD1 (6 bases). V lost 2 bases, J lost 8 bases, and 16 bases lay in between. This CDR3 contains 15 residues. Germline V gives CDR1 MNHNY, CDR2 SVGAGI (reference sequence). CDR3 amino acids: CASSYNQGSVDEQFF. In DNA form, the CDR3 reads TGTGCCAGCAGTTACAATCAGGGGTCTGTCGATGAGCAGTTCTTC.

The rearrangement links TRBV7-6 to TRBJ2-5, with 9 bases matching TRBD1. Per the germline V gene, CDR1 is SGHVS and CDR2 is FNYEAQ. J gave up 2 bases and V 5 bases, and 6 bases lay outside the gene matches. The CDR3 runs 15 residues. CDR3 DNA: TGTGCCAGCAGCCCGGACAGGGGAAAGCAAGAGACCCAGTACTTC. This encodes CASSPDRGKQETQYF.

This clone was picked up a small number of times. The same CDR3 can be traced to other DNA sequences in this sample. The V call is TRBV5-4, the J call TRBJ2-5; unclear D gene. V dropped 0 bases and J dropped 1 base, with 7 bases sitting between them. Germline V lookup: CDR1 SGHNT, CDR2 YYREEE (reference sequence). The CDR3 is made up of 14 amino acids. Here the CDR3 DNA reads TGTGCCAGCAGCTTGGTAGGCAGCCAAGAGACCCAGTACTTC. Protein sequence: CASSLVGSQETQYF.

The chain employs TRBV7-9 and TRBJ2-7; weak D call: TRBD1 (6 bases). Germline lookup yields CDR1 SEHNR and CDR2 FQNEAQ (reference sequence). The germline V and J ends were trimmed by 0 bases and 7 bases, with 10 bases remaining between them. The CDR3 has 13 residues. The CDR3 sequence: CASSLAARGEQYV. For the CDR3, the DNA is TGTGCCAGCAGCTTAGCGGCCAGGGGAGAGCAGTACGTC.

This rearrangement joins TRBV30 to TRBJ1-3; TRBD1 aligns across 7 bases. Per the germline V gene, CDR1 is GTSNPN and CDR2 is SVGIG (reference sequence). The length of the CDR3 is 14 residues. Unmatched junction bases numbered 3, after V lost 4 bases and J lost 0 bases. The CDR3 coding sequence is TGTGCCTGGAAACGGACAGGCTCTGGAAACACCATATATTTT. It translates to CAWKRTGSGNTIYF.

The V and J genes are TRBV7-9 and TRBJ1-2, with 8 bases aligning to TRBD1. Trimming removed 4 bases from V and 4 bases from J; junction bases left unmatched: 2. Germline CDR1 and CDR2: SEHNR and FQNEAQ (reference sequence). CDR3 length: 13 residues. CDR3 in DNA: TGTGCCAGCAGCTACGGACAGGGCTATGGCTACACCTTC. As protein: CASSYGQGYGYTF.

The V gene is TRBV11-2, the J gene TRBJ2-7; no clear D gene. Germline loops: CDR1 SGHAT, CDR2 FQNNGV. CDR3 length: 11 residues. V lost 4 bases and J 8 bases, leaving 9 bases between the germline ends. CDR3 region: CASSSIPQQYF. CDR3 DNA: TGTGCCAGCAGCTCGATCCCCCAGCAGTACTTC.

This clone has only a few counts. The chain links TRBV7-2 to TRBJ1-3; unclear D gene. The CDR3 runs to 15 residues. Germline CDR1 SGHTA, CDR2 FQGNSA. V dropped 2 bases and J dropped 0 bases, with 8 bases sitting between them. The DNA of the CDR3 is TGTGCCAGCAGCTTATCTCCGAGCTCTGGAAACACCATATATTTT. It codes for CASSLSPSSGNTIYF.

The table lists this clone with a few counts. The chain couples TRBV7-9 to TRBJ1-5; unclear D gene. There are 12 residues in the CDR3. The V end was cut by 5 bases, the J end by 9 bases, with 11 bases between. The V gene's germline CDR1 is SEHNR and CDR2 FQNEAQ (reference sequence). CDR3 DNA: TGTGCCAGCAGCCCCCTTTCGGGGCCCCAGCATTTT. It specifies CASSPLSGPQHF.

The chain couples TRBV5-1 to TRBJ2-3; perhaps TRBD1 as D (5 bases). This CDR3 has 14 residues. The V end lost 10 bases, the J end lost 3 bases, and 18 bases lay between the germline ends. Per germline, CDR1 SGHRS and CDR2 YFSETQ. The CDR3 spells CAARSKGRTDTQYF. CDR3 nucleotides: TGCGCCGCCCGATCAAAGGGGCGGACAGATACGCAGTATTTT.

The V gene is TRBV7-3, the J gene TRBJ2-1, with 8 bases aligning to TRBD1. CDR3 length: 15 residues. V trimming: 4 bases; J trimming: 5 bases; junction bases outside the gene matches: 7. Germline V gene data show CDR1 as SGHTA and CDR2 as FQGTGA. The CDR3 bases are TGTGCCAGCAGCTACGACAGGGGTTCCCACAATGAGCAGTTCTTC. Translated, it gives CASSYDRGSHNEQFF.

V gene TRBV10-1 combines with J gene TRBJ2-1, with D perhaps TRBD1 (5 bases). V was pared by 0 bases and J by 5 bases, with 8 bases between. The CDR3 spans 14 residues. Germline CDR1 WNHNN, CDR2 SYGVQD (reference sequence). CDR3: CASSESIRDNEQFF. The DNA of the CDR3 is TGCGCCAGCAGTGAGTCGATCAGGGACAATGAGCAGTTCTTC.

CDR3 amino acids: CASSPTSGRAGETQYF. The CDR3 region has the DNA TGTGCCAGCAGCCCCACTAGCGGGAGGGCCGGGGAGACCCAGTACTTC. The J gene is TRBJ2-5, the V gene TRBV5-4; TRBD2 matches 13 bases. The CDR3 consists of 16 residues. Trimming cost V 4 bases and J 5 bases; bases outside gene matches: 8. The germline gives CDR1 SGHNT, CDR2 YYREEE (reference sequence).

This chain links TRBV5-1 with TRBJ2-1; weak D call: TRBD2 (5 bases). The CDR3 loop spans 13 amino acids. Per germline, CDR1 SGHRS and CDR2 YFSETQ. V gave up 0 bases and J gave up 7 bases, with 8 bases separating them. CDR3: CASSLEAVNEQFF. DNA for the CDR3: TGCGCCAGCAGCTTGGAAGCGGTTAATGAGCAGTTCTTC.

This clone was seen a few times. This chain links TRBV4-3 with TRBJ1-1, with D possibly matching TRBD1 (6 bases). V lost 4 bases to trimming and J lost 4 bases, with 10 bases between them. This CDR3 comprises 13 residues. Germline V gene lookup returns CDR1 LGHNA and CDR2 YSLEER. CDR3 coding DNA: TGCGCCAGCAGCCCGAGGGGGGGCACTGAAGCTTTCTTT. Translation: CASSPRGGTEAFF.

The rearrangement joins TRBV30 to TRBJ2-3; perhaps D is TRBD1 or TRBD2 (5 bases each). The CDR3 spans 14 residues. Trimming removed 3 bases at V and 3 bases at J, with 13 bases between. Germline V gene lookup returns CDR1 GTSNPN and CDR2 SVGIG (reference sequence). The CDR3 sequence is CAWRRGVLTDTQYF. The CDR3, as DNA: TGTGCCTGGAGGAGAGGGGTATTAACAGATACGCAGTATTTT.

The chain uses TRBV29-1 and TRBJ2-7; D not resolved. With 4 bases removed from V and 6 bases from J, the gap between germline ends came to 10 bases. This CDR3 comprises 11 residues. Germline V CDR1 and CDR2: SQVTM, ANQGSEA. CDR3 nucleotide sequence: TGCAGCGTTGCGGGTCCTAGCGAGCAGTACTTC. Amino acid sequence: CSVAGPSEQYF.

The CDR3 reads CASKVRGANVLTF. CDR3 nucleotides: TGTGCCAGCAAAGTTAGGGGGGCCAACGTCCTGACTTTC. V usage is TRBV2 and J usage is TRBJ2-6, with D hard to call. The CDR3 has 13 amino acids. Germline values: CDR1 SNHLY, CDR2 FYNNEI. The V end lost 7 bases, the J end lost 4 bases, and 8 bases lay between the germline ends.

This clone has only a few counts. For the CDR3, the DNA is TGTGCCAGCAGTGATGCAGGGGGGATGAACACTGAAGCTTTCTTT. Protein sequence: CASSDAGGMNTEAFF. The chain employs TRBV25-1 and TRBJ1-1; 7 nucleotides line up with TRBD1. V lost 3 bases to trimming and J lost 0 bases; unmatched junction nucleotides: 4. CDR1 and CDR2 from the germline V gene are MGHDK and SYGVNS. This CDR3 is built from 15 residues.

The V gene is TRBV9, the J gene TRBJ1-5; D unresolved. This CDR3 is built from 15 residues. The germline V gene has CDR1 SGDLS and CDR2 YYNGEE. Trimming removed 0 bases from V and 3 bases from J, with 10 bases in between. The CDR3 region has the DNA TGTGCCAGCAGCGTAGGAGCCAGCACCAATCAGCCCCAGCATTTT. Translating it yields CASSVGASTNQPQHF.

The chain has TRBV7-9 and TRBJ2-3; 8 bases map to TRBD1. This CDR3 contains 16 residues. The germline CDR1 and CDR2 sequences are SEHNR and FQNEAQ (reference sequence). V was pared by 7 bases and J by 1 base, with 10 bases of the junction left unmatched. CDR3 DNA sequence: TGTGCCAGCAACCAGGGGGCCCCAGGGGGCACAGATACGCAGTATTTT. It yields the protein CASNQGAPGGTDTQYF.

This clone has just a few counts. The rearrangement joins TRBV5-4 to TRBJ2-4; possible D gene TRBD1, 6 bases. Trimming removed 0 bases from V and 0 bases from J, with 10 bases in between. The CDR3 contains 16 residues. Germline V gene data show CDR1 as SGHNT and CDR2 as YYREEE (reference sequence). CDR3 amino acids: CASSLGDNLAKNIQYF. CDR3 bases: TGTGCCAGCAGCTTGGGGGACAACTTAGCCAAAAACATTCAGTACTTC.

CDR3: CAISDRQGNEQFF. The CDR3 coding sequence is TGTGCCATCAGTGATCGACAGGGCAATGAGCAGTTCTTC. The J gene is TRBJ2-1, the V gene TRBV10-3; 7 bases fit TRBD1. The V gene's germline CDR1 is ENHRY and CDR2 SYGVKD. This CDR3 has 13 residues. Trimming cost V 3 bases and J 6 bases; bases outside gene matches: 2.

The chain links TRBV9 to TRBJ2-5, with D perhaps being TRBD1 or TRBD2 (6 bases each). The CDR3 loop spans 15 amino acids. V dropped 0 bases and J dropped 4 bases, with 13 bases sitting between them. Germline-derived CDR1 and CDR2 are SGDLS and YYNGEE. The CDR3 spells CASSVVEGGTETQYF. DNA for the CDR3: TGTGCCAGCAGCGTAGTCGAGGGGGGCACAGAGACCCAGTACTTC.

Points on this clone: This specimen includes other DNA sequences encoding the same CDR3. The chain joins TRBV30 to TRBJ1-5, with D hard to call. V lost 1 base and J 5 bases, leaving 9 bases between the germline ends. This CDR3 contains 13 residues. Germline V lookup: CDR1 GTSNPN, CDR2 SVGIG (reference sequence). CDR3 DNA sequence: TGTGCCTGGAGTGGGGTGAGGGATCAGCCCCAGCATTTT. This gives the protein CAWSGVRDQPQHF.